This T cell receptor beta chain was captured in a study of human T cells and chemical hapten exposure. As to time point: pre-sensitization, week 0. Treatment noted: therapeutic diphenylcyclopropenone sensitization with weekly scalp DPC. The CDR3 is 13 amino acids. Germline V lookup: CDR1 LGHNA, CDR2 YNFKEQ. With 1 base removed from V and 8 bases from J, the gap between germline ends came to 8 bases. TCRdb independently ran MiXCR on the RACE reads; one entry per CDR3 protein. The sample includes about 350,000 distinct CDR3 sequences, approximately 5.8% seen only once; the top ten take about 8.2%. The input for sequencing was whole blood, taken in connection with sensitization to the hapten diphenylcyclopropenone (DPC). The clonotype was recovered from a woman aged 18-29 years with alopecia areata. Some clones in this sample may be carry-over from other donors' samples. The chain carries TRBV4-2 and TRBJ1-4, with D possibly matching TRBD1 (5 bases). The CDR3 region has the DNA TGTGCCAGCAGCCAAGGGGGCCGCGAAAAACTGTTTTTT. This translates into CASSQGGREKLFF.